Here is one T cell receptor beta chain with its context. This specimen comes from a study of blood T cell repertoires in COVID-19. Study background: Material from acute and convalescent COVID-19 was sourced from the United States, Italy and Spain. Sources were T cells, B-cell-depleted T cells, or PBMCs; the material itself was cDNA or gDNA.

As handled by the study authors: By means of reference gene primer amplification, nucleated cell counts were estimated. TCRdb's copy holds only in-frame clones and misses some; the assay was immunoSEQ multiplex PCR. V, J and clone size were drawn from that table, and D and trimming were deduced from the DNA. The sample lists 150,000 or so clones, 70% to 90% occurring once. The ends were cut back, 3 bases at V and 2 bases at J, with 11 bases in the middle. This CDR3 is built from 14 residues. Germline V gives CDR1 KGHSH, CDR2 LQKENI. Input material: peripheral blood. This chain uses TRBV18 with TRBJ2-7; D possibly corresponds to TRBD2 (6 bases). This clonotype was obtained from a woman aged 55-75 years with COVID-19, enrolled during active disease. CDR3 DNA sequence: TGTGCCAGCTCACCCTCGCGGGGTCCCTACGAGCAGTACTTC. This encodes CASSPSRGPYEQYF.